This is a list of T cell receptor beta chains from one sample in a study of cytomegalovirus exposure and HLA in healthy donors. The assay was immunoSEQ multiplex PCR, and TCRdb's table has in-frame clones only and misses some. The sample shows about 140,000 clones, 80% of them seen only once. The sample comprised PBMCs. All receptors derive from a man aged 30-40 years in good health and CMV-seronegative. The CDR3 runs from the conserved cysteine through the conserved F or W. The order of the fields is D gene, V gene, clone size, J gene, CDR3 protein, CDR3 DNA. The D gene is left open where the match is weak. The size of a clone is reported for some rows only, either as once, few or many, or as a class for expanded clones.

d_gene: .; v_gene: TRBV7-2; abundance: .; j_gene: TRBJ1-2; CDR3aa: CASSLYRVKDGYTF; CDR3nt: TGTGCCAGCAGCTTATACAGGGTAAAAGATGGCTACACCTTC
d_gene: TRBD2; v_gene: TRBV27; abundance: .; j_gene: TRBJ2-3; CDR3aa: CASIQLSSGRPTQYF; CDR3nt: TGTGCCAGCATCCAATTGTCTAGCGGGAGGCCTACGCAGTATTTT
d_gene: TRBD2; v_gene: TRBV28; abundance: .; j_gene: TRBJ2-7; CDR3aa: CASSPSGRADGEQYF; CDR3nt: TGTGCCAGCAGTCCTAGCGGGAGGGCCGACGGCGAGCAGTACTTC
d_gene: .; v_gene: TRBV7-2; abundance: .; j_gene: TRBJ1-6; CDR3aa: CASSLGPGENSPLHF; CDR3nt: TGTGCCAGCAGCTTAGGTCCAGGGGAAAATTCACCCCTCCACTTT
d_gene: TRBD1; v_gene: TRBV9; abundance: once; j_gene: TRBJ1-5; CDR3aa: CASSSGQGWDQPQHF; CDR3nt: TGTGCCAGCAGCTCAGGACAGGGCTGGGATCAGCCCCAGCATTTT
d_gene: .; v_gene: TRBV7-9; abundance: .; j_gene: TRBJ1-4; CDR3aa: CASREKTSNEKLFF; CDR3nt: TGTGCCAGCAGGGAGAAAACGAGTAATGAAAAACTGTTTTTT
d_gene: .; v_gene: TRBV7-9; abundance: .; j_gene: TRBJ2-7; CDR3aa: CSSSAGDYEQYF; CDR3nt: TGTTCCAGCAGCGCCGGAGACTACGAGCAGTACTTC
d_gene: .; v_gene: TRBV2; abundance: .; j_gene: TRBJ2-7; CDR3aa: CASWVRGYEQYF; CDR3nt: TGTGCCAGCTGGGTAAGGGGATACGAGCAGTACTTC
d_gene: .; v_gene: TRBV10-1; abundance: .; j_gene: TRBJ2-1; CDR3aa: CASSTTGYGQFF; CDR3nt: TGCGCCAGCAGTACAACAGGGTATGGGCAGTTCTTC
d_gene: .; v_gene: TRBV29-1; abundance: .; j_gene: TRBJ2-1; CDR3aa: CSVVRVGEGNEQFF; CDR3nt: TGCAGCGTTGTGCGAGTGGGAGAAGGCAATGAGCAGTTCTTC
d_gene: .; v_gene: TRBV6-5; abundance: .; j_gene: TRBJ1-1; CDR3aa: CASSYGTLNTEAFF; CDR3nt: TGTGCCAGCAGTTACGGCACCTTGAACACTGAAGCTTTCTTT
d_gene: .; v_gene: TRBV19; abundance: .; j_gene: TRBJ1-1; CDR3aa: CASSTDTLFSITEAFF; CDR3nt: TGTGCCAGTAGTACGGACACCCTTTTTAGTATCACTGAAGCTTTCTTT
d_gene: .; v_gene: TRBV7-8; abundance: .; j_gene: TRBJ2-5; CDR3aa: CASRQGGRETQYF; CDR3nt: TGTGCCAGCAGGCAAGGGGGTCGAGAGACCCAGTACTTC
d_gene: .; v_gene: TRBV5-4; abundance: .; j_gene: TRBJ2-1; CDR3aa: CASSLGGASSYNEQFF; CDR3nt: TGTGCCAGCAGCTTGGGCGGCGCGAGCTCCTACAATGAGCAGTTCTTC
d_gene: TRBD1; v_gene: TRBV4-3; abundance: .; j_gene: TRBJ1-2; CDR3aa: CASSHYGTGGDGYTF; CDR3nt: TGCGCCAGCAGCCACTACGGGACAGGGGGCGATGGCTACACCTTC